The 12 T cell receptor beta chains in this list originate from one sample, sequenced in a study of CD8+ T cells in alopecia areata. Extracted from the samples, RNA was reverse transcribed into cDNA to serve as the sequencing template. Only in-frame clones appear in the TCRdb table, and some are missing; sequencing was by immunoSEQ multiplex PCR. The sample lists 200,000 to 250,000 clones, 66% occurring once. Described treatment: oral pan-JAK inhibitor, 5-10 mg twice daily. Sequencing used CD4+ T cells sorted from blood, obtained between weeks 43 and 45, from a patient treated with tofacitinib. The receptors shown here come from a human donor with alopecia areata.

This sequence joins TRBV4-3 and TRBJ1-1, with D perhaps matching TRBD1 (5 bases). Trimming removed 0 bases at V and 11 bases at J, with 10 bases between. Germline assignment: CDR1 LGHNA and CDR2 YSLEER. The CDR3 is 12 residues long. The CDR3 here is CASSQDRNRAFF. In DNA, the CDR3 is TGCGCCAGCAGCCAAGATAGGAACAGGGCTTTCTTT.

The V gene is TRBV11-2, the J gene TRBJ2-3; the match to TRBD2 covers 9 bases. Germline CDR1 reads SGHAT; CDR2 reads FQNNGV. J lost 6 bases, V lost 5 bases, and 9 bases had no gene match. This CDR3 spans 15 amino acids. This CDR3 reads CASSPRAGGLDTQYF. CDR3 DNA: TGTGCCAGCAGCCCTCGGGCGGGGGGGCTGGATACGCAGTATTTT.

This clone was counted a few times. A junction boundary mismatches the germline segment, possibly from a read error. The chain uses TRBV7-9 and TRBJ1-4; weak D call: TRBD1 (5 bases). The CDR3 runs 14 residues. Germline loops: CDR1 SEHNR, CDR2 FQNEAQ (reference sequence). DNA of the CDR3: TGTGCCAGCAACTTAGGGGCTGGGGATGAAAAACTGTTTTTT. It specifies CASNLGAGDEKLFF.

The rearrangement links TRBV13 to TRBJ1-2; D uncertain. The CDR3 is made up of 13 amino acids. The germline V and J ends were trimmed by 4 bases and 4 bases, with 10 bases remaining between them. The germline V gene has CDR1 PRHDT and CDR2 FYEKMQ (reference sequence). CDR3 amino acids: CASSSPAFYGYTF. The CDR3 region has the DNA TGTGCCAGCAGCTCTCCGGCGTTCTATGGCTACACCTTC.

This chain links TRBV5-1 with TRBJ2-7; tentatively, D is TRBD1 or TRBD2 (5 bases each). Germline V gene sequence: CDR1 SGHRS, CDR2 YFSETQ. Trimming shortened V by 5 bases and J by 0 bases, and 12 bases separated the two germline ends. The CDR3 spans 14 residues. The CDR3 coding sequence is TGCGCCAGCAGGAGGGGACCCAGCTCCTACGAGCAGTACTTC. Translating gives CASRRGPSSYEQYF.

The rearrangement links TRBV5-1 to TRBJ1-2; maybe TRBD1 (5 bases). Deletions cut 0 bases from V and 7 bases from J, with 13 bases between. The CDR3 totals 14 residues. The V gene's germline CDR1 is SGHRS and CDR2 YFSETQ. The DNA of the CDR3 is TGCGCCAGCAGCTTGGAGCTCGGGACGTCTGGCTACACCTTC. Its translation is CASSLELGTSGYTF.

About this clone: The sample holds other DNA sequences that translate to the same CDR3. CDR3 region: CASSVVVTGELFF. In DNA form, the CDR3 reads TGTGCCAGCAGCGTAGTAGTCACCGGGGAGCTGTTTTTT. V gene TRBV9 combines with J gene TRBJ2-2; D unresolved. V dropped 0 bases and J dropped 4 bases, with 4 bases sitting between them. The CDR3 consists of 13 residues. CDR1 is SGDLS, CDR2 YYNGEE, per germline.

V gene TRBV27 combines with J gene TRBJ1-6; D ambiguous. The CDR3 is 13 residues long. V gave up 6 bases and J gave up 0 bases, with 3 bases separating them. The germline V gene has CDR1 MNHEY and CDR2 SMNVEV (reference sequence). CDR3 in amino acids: CASRSSYNSPLHF. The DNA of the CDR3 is TGTGCCAGCAGAAGCTCCTATAATTCACCCCTCCACTTT.

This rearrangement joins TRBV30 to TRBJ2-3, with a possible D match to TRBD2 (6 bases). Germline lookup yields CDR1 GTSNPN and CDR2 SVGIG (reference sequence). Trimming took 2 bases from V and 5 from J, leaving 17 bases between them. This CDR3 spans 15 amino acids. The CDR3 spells CAWSLTGDRQDTQYF. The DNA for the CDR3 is TGTGCCTGGAGTTTAACGGGGGATCGGCAAGATACGCAGTATTTT.

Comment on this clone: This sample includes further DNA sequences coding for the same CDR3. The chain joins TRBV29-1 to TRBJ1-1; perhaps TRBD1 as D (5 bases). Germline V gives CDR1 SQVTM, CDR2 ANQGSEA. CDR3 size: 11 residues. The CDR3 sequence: CSVTGNTEAFF. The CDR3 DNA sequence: TGCAGTGTAACAGGGAACACTGAAGCTTTCTTT.

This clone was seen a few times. This chain's CDR3 is CSVGTYEQYF. CDR3 in DNA: TGCAGCGTTGGAACCTACGAGCAGTACTTC. V is TRBV29-1 and J is TRBJ2-7; D ambiguous. V was clipped by 4 bases and J by 2 bases, with 3 bases between them. Germline CDR1 and CDR2: SQVTM and ANQGSEA. This CDR3 has 10 residues.

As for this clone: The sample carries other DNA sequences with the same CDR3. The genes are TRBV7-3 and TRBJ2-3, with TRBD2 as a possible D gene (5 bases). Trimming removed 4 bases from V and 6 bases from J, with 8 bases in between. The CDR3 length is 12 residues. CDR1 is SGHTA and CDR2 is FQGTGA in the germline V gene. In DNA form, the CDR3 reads TGTGCCAGCAGCTCCCGCGGGGATACGCAGTATTTT. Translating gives CASSSRGDTQYF. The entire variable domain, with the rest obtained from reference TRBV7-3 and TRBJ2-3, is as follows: GAGVSQTPSNKVTEKGKYVELRCDPISGHTALYWYRQSLGQGPEFLIYFQGTGAADDSGLPNDRFFAVRPEGSVSTLKIQRTERGDSAVYLCASSSRGDTQYFGPGTRLTVL.